Listed below are T cell receptor beta chains from one sample, sequenced in a study of T cell responses to AZD1222 COVID-19 vaccine. The data were produced by immunoSEQ multiplex PCR, yet TCRdb's version contains in-frame clones alone and is incomplete. The data contain some 19,000 clones, roughly 82% of them seen just once; the ten biggest clones take up less than 50%. This material consisted of peripheral blood, taken on day 0 of AZD1222 vaccination. These receptors all come from an adult in good health. CDR3s include the opening cysteine and the closing phenylalanine or tryptophan. D genes are given only for firm matches. Not all rows give a size; the values are once, few, many and, for expanded clones, a class.

CDR3 length: 13; V gene: TRBV19; clone size: once; J gene: TRBJ1-1; D gene: NA; CDR3 DNA: TGTGCCAGTAGTACCCAGATGAACACTGAAGCTTTCTTT; CDR3 protein: CASSTQMNTEAFF
CDR3 length: 17; V gene: TRBV10-3; clone size: NA; J gene: TRBJ2-7; D gene: TRBD2; CDR3 DNA: TGTGCCATCAGTGAGCCGATAGCGGGAGGGCCTGGTTCGGAGCAGTACTTC; CDR3 protein: CAISEPIAGGPGSEQYF
CDR3 length: 14; V gene: TRBV10-3; clone size: NA; J gene: TRBJ2-6; D gene: NA; CDR3 DNA: TGTGCCATCGGCCGGGAGTCTGGGGCCAACGTCCTGACTTTC; CDR3 protein: CAIGRESGANVLTF
CDR3 length: 15; V gene: TRBV5-1; clone size: NA; J gene: TRBJ2-2; D gene: TRBD1; CDR3 DNA: TGCGCCAGCAGCTTGGACCAGGGGGAGACCGGGGAGCTGTTTTTT; CDR3 protein: CASSLDQGETGELFF
CDR3 length: 12; V gene: TRBV6-6; clone size: NA; J gene: TRBJ2-3; D gene: NA; CDR3 DNA: TGTGCCAGCAGTTACCTCACAGATACGCAGTATTTT; CDR3 protein: CASSYLTDTQYF
CDR3 length: 13; V gene: TRBV28; clone size: NA; J gene: TRBJ1-2; D gene: TRBD1; CDR3 DNA: TGTGCCAGCAGTTCGGACAGGGGCTATGGCTACACCTTC; CDR3 protein: CASSSDRGYGYTF
CDR3 length: 17; V gene: TRBV4-2; clone size: once; J gene: TRBJ2-3; D gene: TRBD2; CDR3 DNA: TGTGCCAGCAGCCGACTGGGGGGACTAGCGAGCACAGATACGCAGTATTTT; CDR3 protein: CASSRLGGLASTDTQYF
CDR3 length: 13; V gene: TRBV30; clone size: NA; J gene: TRBJ2-7; D gene: NA; CDR3 DNA: TGTGCCTGGAGTGTACATACAGGCTACGAGCAGTACTTC; CDR3 protein: CAWSVHTGYEQYF
CDR3 length: 15; V gene: TRBV10-3; clone size: NA; J gene: TRBJ1-1; D gene: NA; CDR3 DNA: TGTGCCATCAGCGAAACACAGGACCTGAACACTGAAGCTTTCTTT; CDR3 protein: CAISETQDLNTEAFF
CDR3 length: 16; V gene: TRBV11-2; clone size: NA; J gene: TRBJ1-3; D gene: NA; CDR3 DNA: TGTGCCAGCAGCTTAGGACACAGGATCTCTGGAAACACCATATATTTT; CDR3 protein: CASSLGHRISGNTIYF
CDR3 length: 18; V gene: TRBV9; clone size: NA; J gene: TRBJ2-3; D gene: NA; CDR3 DNA: TGTGCCAGCAGCGTAGGCGGGGGCCACGGGGTGGAAACAGATACGCAGTATTTT; CDR3 protein: CASSVGGGHGVETDTQYF
CDR3 length: 14; V gene: TRBV28; clone size: NA; J gene: TRBJ2-7; D gene: NA; CDR3 DNA: TGTGCCAGCCAGACAAGCGGCAACTCCTACGAGCAGTACTTC; CDR3 protein: CASQTSGNSYEQYF
CDR3 length: 15; V gene: TRBV4-2; clone size: NA; J gene: TRBJ2-7; D gene: NA; CDR3 DNA: TGTGCCAGCAGCCAGGGCGGTGGTGTTTCCTACGAGCAGTACTTC; CDR3 protein: CASSQGGGVSYEQYF
CDR3 length: 15; V gene: TRBV7-8; clone size: NA; J gene: TRBJ1-3; D gene: NA; CDR3 DNA: TGTGCCAGCAGCCCTACAGGGATCTCTGGAAACACCATATATTTT; CDR3 protein: CASSPTGISGNTIYF
CDR3 length: 15; V gene: TRBV4-2; clone size: NA; J gene: TRBJ1-2; D gene: NA; CDR3 DNA: TGTGCCAGCAGCCAAATCTCAGGGGTGTTCTATGGCTACACCTTC; CDR3 protein: CASSQISGVFYGYTF
CDR3 length: 13; V gene: TRBV7-2; clone size: NA; J gene: TRBJ2-4; D gene: NA; CDR3 DNA: TGTGCCAGCAGCTTAGACAGGTCAAACATTCAGTACTTC; CDR3 protein: CASSLDRSNIQYF
CDR3 length: 16; V gene: TRBV19; clone size: NA; J gene: TRBJ2-1; D gene: TRBD2; CDR3 DNA: TGTGCCAGTAGTCCAAGACTAGCGGGGGGGCCCTCCGTGAAGTTCTTC; CDR3 protein: CASSPRLAGGPSVKFF
CDR3 length: 15; V gene: TRBV4-3; clone size: NA; J gene: TRBJ1-1; D gene: TRBD1; CDR3 DNA: TGCGCCAGCAGCCAAGCTACAGGGGCCTACACTGAAGCTTTCTTT; CDR3 protein: CASSQATGAYTEAFF
CDR3 length: 19; V gene: TRBV28; clone size: NA; J gene: TRBJ2-1; D gene: TRBD2; CDR3 DNA: TGTGCCAGCAGTCAGCTTAGCGGGGATACCCTAATAAGAATCAATGAGCAGTTCTTC; CDR3 protein: CASSQLSGDTLIRINEQFF
CDR3 length: 14; V gene: TRBV7-9; clone size: NA; J gene: TRBJ2-1; D gene: NA; CDR3 DNA: TGTGCCAGCAGCTGGGGGGATTCGGCTGATGAGCAGTTCTTC; CDR3 protein: CASSWGDSADEQFF
CDR3 length: 11; V gene: TRBV24-1; clone size: NA; J gene: TRBJ2-1; D gene: NA; CDR3 DNA: TGTGCCACCAGTGACCGGAATGAGCAGTTCTTC; CDR3 protein: CATSDRNEQFF
CDR3 length: 15; V gene: TRBV28; clone size: few; J gene: TRBJ1-4; D gene: TRBD1; CDR3 DNA: TGTGCCAGCAGTTACCCGGGACAGGGAGATGAAAAACTGTTTTTT; CDR3 protein: CASSYPGQGDEKLFF
CDR3 length: 15; V gene: TRBV6-1; clone size: NA; J gene: TRBJ2-3; D gene: NA; CDR3 DNA: TGTGCCAGCAGTGAAATGGGGGCTTGGGGAGATACGCAGTATTTT; CDR3 protein: CASSEMGAWGDTQYF
CDR3 length: 15; V gene: TRBV4-1; clone size: once; J gene: TRBJ1-2; D gene: NA; CDR3 DNA: TGCGCCAGCAGCCAAGGGGAGACGGTGAACTATGGCTACACCTTC; CDR3 protein: CASSQGETVNYGYTF
CDR3 length: 14; V gene: TRBV10-1; clone size: NA; J gene: TRBJ1-1; D gene: NA; CDR3 DNA: TGCGCCAGCAGTTCTCGCCGGGGGAGCACTGAAGCTTTCTTT; CDR3 protein: CASSSRRGSTEAFF
CDR3 length: 15; V gene: TRBV7-9; clone size: NA; J gene: TRBJ2-5; D gene: NA; CDR3 DNA: TGTGCCAGCAGCTCCCGGGGGCTCACTCAAGAGACCCAGTACTTC; CDR3 protein: CASSSRGLTQETQYF
CDR3 length: 14; V gene: TRBV28; clone size: NA; J gene: TRBJ2-2; D gene: NA; CDR3 DNA: TGTGCCAGCAGTCCCGGGACTCCCACCGGGGAGCTGTTTTTT; CDR3 protein: CASSPGTPTGELFF
CDR3 length: 18; V gene: TRBV4-3; clone size: NA; J gene: TRBJ2-1; D gene: TRBD2; CDR3 DNA: TGCGCCAGCAGCTTCGACGCCCAGGCAGTGGCTAGCGGCAATGAGCAGTTCTTC; CDR3 protein: CASSFDAQAVASGNEQFF
CDR3 length: 14; V gene: TRBV19; clone size: NA; J gene: TRBJ2-2; D gene: NA; CDR3 DNA: TGTGCCAGTAGTATAGCGGCGAACACCGGGGAGCTGTTTTTT; CDR3 protein: CASSIAANTGELFF
CDR3 length: 13; V gene: TRBV2; clone size: once; J gene: TRBJ2-7; D gene: NA; CDR3 DNA: TGTGCCAGCTCTCTAAACCTGGACTACGAGCAGTACTTC; CDR3 protein: CASSLNLDYEQYF
CDR3 length: 13; V gene: TRBV6-2/TRBV6-3; clone size: NA; J gene: TRBJ2-7; D gene: NA; CDR3 DNA: TGTGCCAGCAGTCGCCGCGTCCTCTACGAGCAGTACTTC; CDR3 protein: CASSRRVLYEQYF
CDR3 length: 15; V gene: TRBV6-5; clone size: NA; J gene: TRBJ2-3; D gene: NA; CDR3 DNA: TGTGCCAGCAGTTACAACAGGCTTGGCACGGATACGCAGTATTTT; CDR3 protein: CASSYNRLGTDTQYF
CDR3 length: 16; V gene: TRBV7-2; clone size: NA; J gene: TRBJ2-7; D gene: TRBD2; CDR3 DNA: TGTGCCAGCAGCTTAACCGTAGCGGGAGTGTCCTACGAGCAGTACTTC; CDR3 protein: CASSLTVAGVSYEQYF
CDR3 length: 13; V gene: TRBV15; clone size: NA; J gene: TRBJ1-5; D gene: NA; CDR3 DNA: TGTGCCACCAGCAGAGATCTCGAGGAGCCCCAGCATTTT; CDR3 protein: CATSRDLEEPQHF
CDR3 length: 12; V gene: TRBV30; clone size: NA; J gene: TRBJ1-5; D gene: NA; CDR3 DNA: TGTGCCTGGGGGAACGAGCGTCAGCCCCAGCATTTT; CDR3 protein: CAWGNERQPQHF
CDR3 length: 14; V gene: TRBV7-8; clone size: NA; J gene: TRBJ1-6; D gene: NA; CDR3 DNA: TGTGCCAGCAGCTTAAGGGCAAATAATTCACCCCTCCACTTT; CDR3 protein: CASSLRANNSPLHF
CDR3 length: 12; V gene: TRBV30; clone size: once; J gene: TRBJ2-1; D gene: TRBD1; CDR3 DNA: TGTGCCTGGGCCCAGGGGGAGTATGAGCAGTTCTTC; CDR3 protein: CAWAQGEYEQFF
CDR3 length: 14; V gene: TRBV4-3; clone size: NA; J gene: TRBJ2-1; D gene: TRBD2; CDR3 DNA: TGCGCCAGCAGCCAACTCGGGACTAGTGGTGAGCAGTTCTTC; CDR3 protein: CASSQLGTSGEQFF
CDR3 length: 16; V gene: TRBV9; clone size: NA; J gene: TRBJ2-3; D gene: NA; CDR3 DNA: TGTGCCAGCAGCGAACGGGGGGCGGTCGGCACAGATACGCAGTATTTT; CDR3 protein: CASSERGAVGTDTQYF
CDR3 length: 13; V gene: TRBV24-1; clone size: NA; J gene: TRBJ1-2; D gene: NA; CDR3 DNA: TGTGCCACCAGTGATACAAATCGGGGAAGCTACACCTTC; CDR3 protein: CATSDTNRGSYTF
CDR3 length: 16; V gene: TRBV7-9; clone size: NA; J gene: TRBJ2-2; D gene: NA; CDR3 DNA: TGTGCCAGCAGCTTAGAGAGAGGTCCAGCGAGCGGGGAGCTGTTTTTT; CDR3 protein: CASSLERGPASGELFF
CDR3 length: 18; V gene: TRBV4-2; clone size: NA; J gene: TRBJ2-1; D gene: TRBD2; CDR3 DNA: TGTGCCAGCAGCCAAGACGGGGGAGGGACCCTTCCCCCCAATGAGCAGTTCTTC; CDR3 protein: CASSQDGGGTLPPNEQFF
CDR3 length: 15; V gene: TRBV19; clone size: NA; J gene: TRBJ2-2; D gene: NA; CDR3 DNA: TGTGCCAGTAGCCTGAGTCTTTTTGGCGCCGGGGAGCTGTTTTTT; CDR3 protein: CASSLSLFGAGELFF
CDR3 length: 13; V gene: TRBV19; clone size: few; J gene: TRBJ2-3; D gene: NA; CDR3 DNA: TGTGCCAGTAGTCAAGGAGGGTTGGATACGCAGTATTTT; CDR3 protein: CASSQGGLDTQYF
CDR3 length: 14; V gene: TRBV5-1; clone size: NA; J gene: TRBJ2-2; D gene: TRBD2; CDR3 DNA: TGCGCCAGCAGGCGGGTAGCGGGCACCGGGGAGCTGTTTTTT; CDR3 protein: CASRRVAGTGELFF
CDR3 length: 14; V gene: TRBV5-6; clone size: NA; J gene: TRBJ2-3; D gene: NA; CDR3 DNA: TGTGCCAGCAGTTCCAGGGGCGTCGTGGATACGCAGTATTTT; CDR3 protein: CASSSRGVVDTQYF
CDR3 length: 16; V gene: TRBV7-8; clone size: NA; J gene: TRBJ2-6; D gene: NA; CDR3 DNA: TGTGCCAGCAGCCCACCGGGGATCTCTGGGGCCAACGTCCTGACTTTC; CDR3 protein: CASSPPGISGANVLTF
CDR3 length: 16; V gene: TRBV19; clone size: few; J gene: TRBJ2-1; D gene: TRBD2; CDR3 DNA: TGTGCCAGTAGTATAGTGGGCGGGGGCTCCTACAATGAGCAGTTCTTC; CDR3 protein: CASSIVGGGSYNEQFF
CDR3 length: 16; V gene: TRBV19; clone size: NA; J gene: TRBJ2-5; D gene: TRBD1; CDR3 DNA: TGTGCCAGTAGTAGTGGTATGGACAGGGGACAAGAGACCCAGTACTTC; CDR3 protein: CASSSGMDRGQETQYF
CDR3 length: 12; V gene: TRBV3-1/TRBV3-2; clone size: NA; J gene: TRBJ2-7; D gene: NA; CDR3 DNA: TGTGCCAGCAGCCAAGAGGGTTCAGTACAGTACTTC; CDR3 protein: CASSQEGSVQYF